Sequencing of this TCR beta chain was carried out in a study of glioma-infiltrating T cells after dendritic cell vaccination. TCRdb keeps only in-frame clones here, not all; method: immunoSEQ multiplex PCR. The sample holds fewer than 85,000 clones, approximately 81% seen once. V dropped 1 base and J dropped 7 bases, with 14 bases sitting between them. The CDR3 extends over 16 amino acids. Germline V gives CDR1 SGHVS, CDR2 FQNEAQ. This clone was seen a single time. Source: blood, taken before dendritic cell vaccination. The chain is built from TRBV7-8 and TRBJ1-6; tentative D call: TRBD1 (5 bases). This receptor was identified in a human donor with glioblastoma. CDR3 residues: CASSLGRRRGNSPLHF. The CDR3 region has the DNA TGTGCCAGCAGCTTAGGCCGGCGGCGGGGGAATTCACCCCTCCACTTT. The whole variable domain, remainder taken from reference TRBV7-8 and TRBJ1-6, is GAGVSQSPRYKVAKRGQDVALRCDPISGHVSLFWYQQALGQGPEFLTYFQNEAQLDKSGLPSDRFFAERPEGSVSTLKIQRTQQEDSAVYLCASSLGRRRGNSPLHFGNGTRLTVT.